The 15 T cell receptor beta chains presented below share a single source sample, sequenced in a study of cytomegalovirus exposure and HLA in healthy donors. 13 Jbeta primers and 60 Vbeta primers were used for the PCR. The method was immunoSEQ multiplex PCR; TCRdb's version includes in-frame clones alone and lacks a portion of them. The table includes 200,000 to 250,000 clones, approximately 82% detected once. Sequencing was performed on PBMCs. The source of these receptors is a woman aged 40-49 years in good health and CMV-seronegative.

V usage is TRBV6-6 and J usage is TRBJ2-5, with D possibly being TRBD2 (6 bases). The CDR3 runs to 15 residues. Trimming took 7 bases from V and 4 from J, leaving 19 bases between them. The germline gives CDR1 MNHNY, CDR2 SVGAGI (reference sequence). CDR3: CASIAHWGVAETQYF. CDR3 sequence (DNA): TGTGCCAGCATCGCGCACTGGGGGGTCGCAGAGACCCAGTACTTC.

V gene TRBV15 combines with J gene TRBJ1-5, with no clear D. This CDR3 comprises 16 residues. The V gene lost 0 bases and the J gene lost 0 bases, with 9 bases spanning the gap. CDR1 and CDR2 (germline): LNHNV, YYDKDF (reference sequence). CDR3 loop: CATSRDRINSNQPQHF. Written as DNA, the CDR3 is TGTGCCACCAGCAGAGACAGGATTAATAGCAATCAGCCCCAGCATTTT.

V gene TRBV30 combines with J gene TRBJ1-6; weak D call: TRBD1 (6 bases). Trimming stripped 0 bases from V and 8 bases from J, with 8 bases between. The CDR3 runs to 13 residues. Germline V CDR1 and CDR2: GTSNPN, SVGIG (reference sequence). Here the CDR3 reads CAWSVQGYSPLHF. CDR3 sequence (DNA): TGTGCCTGGAGTGTACAGGGCTATTCACCCCTCCACTTT. Combining the CDR3 with reference TRBV30 and TRBJ1-6 gives the whole variable domain SQTIHQWPATLVQPVGSPLSLECTVEGTSNPNLYWYRQAAGRGLQLLFYSVGIGQISSEVPQNLSASRPQDRQFILSSKKLLLSDSGFYLCAWSVQGYSPLHFGNGTRLTVT.

The chain uses TRBV23-1 and TRBJ2-2; 8 nucleotides align to TRBD2. TRBV23-1 is filed as an ORF, its function uncertain. This CDR3 is 17 amino acids long. V shed 0 bases and J 3 bases; nucleotides not matched to a gene: 6. This chain's CDR3 is CASSQSRVAGYTGELFF. The CDR3 DNA follows: TGCGCCAGCAGTCAATCACGAGTAGCGGGGTACACCGGGGAGCTGTTTTTT.

This clone was detected only once. Compared with germline, one end of the junction differs, possibly owing to a read error. The CDR3 here is CSSSTNSERAGTNEKLFF. The CDR3 DNA reads TGTTCCAGCAGCACCAACAGCGAGAGGGCCGGAACTAATGAAAAACTGTTTTTT. The chain has TRBV7-9 and TRBJ1-4; D unresolved. Germline CDR1 and CDR2: SEHNR and FQNEAQ (reference sequence). The CDR3 contains 18 residues.

V gene TRBV10-3 combines with J gene TRBJ2-7, with 10 bases matching TRBD2. After removal of 6 bases from V and 1 base from J, the junction contained 3 bases not matched to a gene. CDR3 size: 14 residues. Germline CDR1 ENHRY, CDR2 SYGVKD. DNA of the CDR3: TGTGCCATCAGGGTTAGCGGGGGGTCCTACGAGCAGTACTTC. Its translation: CAIRVSGGSYEQYF.

This sequence joins TRBV5-1 and TRBJ2-5, with a possible D match to TRBD1 (5 bases). With 2 bases removed from V and 2 bases from J, the gap between germline ends came to 10 bases. From germline, CDR1 is SGHRS and CDR2 YFSETQ. This CDR3 contains 14 residues. As DNA, the CDR3 is TGCGCCAGCAGCTTAGGGGTACTGCAAGAGACCCAGTACTTC. Translating gives CASSLGVLQETQYF.

This sequence joins TRBV30 and TRBJ1-4; TRBD1 aligns across 8 bases. The CDR3 has 14 amino acids. J lost 2 bases, V lost 8 bases, and 7 bases had no gene match. Germline CDR1 reads GTSNPN; CDR2 reads SVGIG (reference sequence). CDR3 sequence: CAGVQGVTNEKLFF. CDR3 nucleotide sequence: TGTGCCGGTGTACAGGGGGTTACTAATGAAAAACTGTTTTTT.

This chain uses TRBV6-5 with TRBJ1-2; no clear D. The V gene lost 6 bases and the J gene lost 6 bases, with 17 bases spanning the gap. This CDR3 has 14 amino acids. Per germline, CDR1 MNHEY and CDR2 SVGAGI. The CDR3 is CASSPSAGVHGYTF. Written as DNA, the CDR3 is TGTGCCAGCAGCCCTAGCGCAGGCGTACATGGCTACACCTTC.

V usage is TRBV15 and J usage is TRBJ1-1, with a weak D call TRBD1 (5 bases). The V gene lost 0 bases and the J gene lost 11 bases, with 22 bases spanning the gap. From germline, CDR1 is LNHNV and CDR2 YYDKDF (reference sequence). The CDR3 contains 16 residues. DNA for the CDR3: TGTGCCACCAGCAGAGATCGGGAGATACAGAGGGGTGGGGCTTTCTTT. It yields the protein CATSRDREIQRGGAFF.

The gene calls are TRBV7-2 and TRBJ2-1, with D possibly TRBD2 on 5 matching bases. Trimming shortened V by 5 bases and J by 1 base, and 12 bases separated the two germline ends. Looked up from germline, CDR1 is SGHTA and CDR2 is FQGNSA. The CDR3 is made up of 15 amino acids. In DNA, the CDR3 is TGTGCCAGCAGCGCCGACTGGAGGTCCTACAATGAGCAGTTCTTC. It codes for CASSADWRSYNEQFF.

The chain is built from TRBV4-1 and TRBJ2-3; 9 bases align to TRBD1. From germline, CDR1 is MGHRA and CDR2 YSYEKL. CDR3 length: 14 amino acids. Losses at the gene ends were 0 bases for V and 12 bases for J; bases not matched to a gene: 7. This chain's CDR3 is CASSQDGGQGFQYF. CDR3 DNA: TGCGCCAGCAGCCAAGATGGAGGACAGGGGTTTCAGTATTTT.

The V and J genes are TRBV10-2 and TRBJ2-5; tentative D call: TRBD1 (5 bases). V was pared by 4 bases and J by 1 base, with 10 bases between. The CDR3 loop spans 14 amino acids. The germline CDR1 and CDR2 sequences are WSHSY and SAAADI. The CDR3 bases are TGCGCCAGCAGTGTTCGAAGGGGCCAAGAGACCCAGTACTTC. It is translated as CASSVRRGQETQYF.

The gene calls are TRBV29-1 and TRBJ2-5, with a tentative D call TRBD1 (5 bases). Germline CDR1 is SQVTM and CDR2 is ANQGSEA. V was cut by 7 bases and J by 2 bases, with 8 bases left in between. This CDR3 contains 11 residues. CDR3 DNA sequence: TGCAGCGCACAGGCGCAAGAGACCCAGTACTTC. Amino acid sequence: CSAQAQETQYF.

The CDR3 nucleotides are TGCAGCGTTGAGTGGGGGACGAACAGGGGTGATGAGCAGTTCTTC. Its protein product is CSVEWGTNRGDEQFF. This chain joins TRBV29-1 and TRBJ2-1, with 7 nucleotides matching TRBD1. V dropped 3 bases and J dropped 8; count of bases not matched to a gene: 13. The germline V gene has CDR1 SQVTM and CDR2 ANQGSEA. CDR3 length: 15 amino acids.